One and the same sample provided the 22 T cell receptor beta chains below, sequenced in a study of identical twins. In TCRdb, the 5' RACE reads were re-called with MiXCR into one record per CDR3 protein. The sample consists of some 1,600,000 distinct CDR3 sequences, less than 35% of them appearing once. The sequenced material came from cord blood. The source of these receptors is a newborn girl in good health.

This rearrangement joins TRBV27 to TRBJ2-1; D possibly matches TRBD1 or TRBD2 (6 bases each). The CDR3 has 14 amino acids. Trimming removed 1 base at V and 7 bases at J, with 11 bases between. The germline V gene has CDR1 MNHEY and CDR2 SMNVEV (reference sequence). CDR3 nucleotide sequence: TGTGCCAGCAGTTTATTCCTAGGGGGGAATGAGCAGTTCTTC. This translates into CASSLFLGGNEQFF.

This clonotype occurred a few times. CDR3 nucleotides: TGTGCCAGCAGCAACAGGGTATATTCACCCCTCCACTTT. This codes for CASSNRVYSPLHF. The rearrangement uses TRBV7-2 and TRBJ1-6; a weak D match, TRBD1 (6 bases). CDR3 length equals 13 residues. Trimming removed 5 bases at V and 8 bases at J, with 10 bases between. Per germline, CDR1 SGHTA and CDR2 FQGNSA.

This chain connects TRBV27 to TRBJ1-5; D is unresolved. This CDR3 is 15 amino acids long. Germline V lookup: CDR1 MNHEY, CDR2 SMNVEV (reference sequence). Trimming cost V 1 base and J 3 bases, with 10 bases left between them. CDR3 bases: TGTGCCAGCAGTTTATTGGGCAATGACAATCAGCCCCAGCATTTT. Translated, it gives CASSLLGNDNQPQHF.

A note on this clonotype: A clone one base away is much larger, so this may be a read error. The J gene is TRBJ1-2, the V gene TRBV29-1, with 7 bases aligning to TRBD1. Germline CDR1 is SQVTM and CDR2 is ANQGSEA. The CDR3 is 12 amino acids. CDR3 DNA: TGCATCGCCCGACGGGACAGCTATGGCTACACCTTC. It encodes CIARRDSYGYTF.

This clonotype was detected only a few times. The J gene is TRBJ1-2, the V gene TRBV29-1; the D is unclear. This CDR3 is built from 13 residues. In germline, CDR1 is SQVTM, CDR2 ANQGSEA. Between the trimmed V and J ends, which lost 0 bases and 6 bases, there was a span of 11 bases. CDR3 sequence: CSVEDVRLNGYTF. CDR3 DNA sequence: TGCAGCGTTGAAGATGTTCGGCTTAATGGCTACACCTTC.

The J gene is TRBJ2-4, the V gene TRBV5-8; the match to TRBD1 covers 9 bases. V trimming: 2 bases; J trimming: 2 bases; junction bases outside the gene matches: 8. This CDR3 has 17 residues. Germline CDR1 and CDR2: SGHTS and YDEGEE. The CDR3 here is CASSLRTGARSKNIQYF. DNA for the CDR3: TGTGCCAGCAGCTTAAGGACAGGGGCCCGCTCCAAAAACATTCAGTACTTC. The full variable domain, with the rest looked up from reference TRBV5-8 and TRBJ2-4, is EAGVTQSPTHLIKTRGQQATLRCSPISGHTSVYWYQQALGLGLQFLLWYDEGEERNRGNFPPRFSGRQFPNYSSELNVNALELEDSALYLCASSLRTGARSKNIQYFGAGTRLSVL.

The chain uses TRBV10-3 and TRBJ1-2; 7 nucleotides line up with TRBD1. CDR3 size: 13 residues. Germline CDR1 and CDR2: ENHRY and SYGVKD. The V and J ends lost 2 bases and 8 bases, in that order; junction bases with no gene match: 5. The CDR3 protein is CAISEDREGGYTF. The DNA for the CDR3 is TGTGCCATCAGTGAGGACAGGGAAGGAGGCTACACCTTC.

J is TRBJ2-6 and V is TRBV7-9, with D possibly matching TRBD1 (5 bases). The CDR3 has 19 residues. Trimming took 1 base from V and 0 from J, leaving 16 bases between them. From germline, CDR1 is SEHNR and CDR2 FQNEAQ (reference sequence). The CDR3 here is CASSLVSLQARSGANVLTF. In DNA form, the CDR3 reads TGTGCCAGCAGCTTAGTTTCCTTACAGGCCCGCTCTGGGGCCAACGTCCTGACTTTC.

The J gene is TRBJ1-2, the V gene TRBV5-1; TRBD1 might be the D (6 bases). Germline values: CDR1 SGHRS, CDR2 YFSETQ. Between the trimmed V and J ends, which lost 4 bases and 4 bases, there was a span of 14 bases. The CDR3 has 14 amino acids. The CDR3 coding sequence is TGCGCCAGCAGCCCCGGGGGGGGCTCCTATGGCTACACCTTC. This sequence encodes CASSPGGGSYGYTF.

This chain uses TRBV20-1 with TRBJ2-5; D unclear. Germline lookup yields CDR1 DFQATT and CDR2 SNEGSKA (reference sequence). V shed 3 bases and J shed 1 base, with 6 bases lying between them. The length of the CDR3 is 12 residues. CDR3 residues: CSASYAQETQYF. In DNA, the CDR3 is TGCAGTGCTAGTTACGCCCAAGAGACCCAGTACTTC.

This clonotype has a single count. This may be a read error, as it is one base from a much larger clone. This chain connects TRBV27 to TRBJ2-1; 8 bases line up with TRBD1. The CDR3 extends over 14 amino acids. CDR1 and CDR2 (germline): MNHEY, SMNVEV (reference sequence). J gave up 2 bases and V 8 bases, and 5 bases lay outside the gene matches. The CDR3 sequence: CASRTGPPYNEQFF. For the CDR3, the DNA is TGTGCCAGCCGGACAGGGCCCCCCTACAATGAGCAGTTCTTC.

V gene TRBV15 combines with J gene TRBJ2-5; unclear D gene. The CDR3 contains 13 residues. Germline V gene data show CDR1 as LNHNV and CDR2 as YYDKDF (reference sequence). V lost 0 bases to trimming and J lost 8 bases, with 10 bases between them. The CDR3 reads CATSRDSAYTQYF. The CDR3 DNA is TGTGCCACCAGCAGAGATTCTGCGTATACCCAGTACTTC.

V and J are TRBV5-1 and TRBJ2-5; 9 bases fit TRBD2. Germline V CDR1 and CDR2: SGHRS, YFSETQ. The CDR3 has 15 amino acids. The ends lost 4 bases at V and 1 base at J; junction bases unmatched: 5. The CDR3 reads CASSAQTSGQETQYF. Here the CDR3 DNA reads TGCGCCAGCAGCGCCCAGACTAGCGGCCAAGAGACCCAGTACTTC.

This clonotype showed up just a few times. The chain recombines TRBV7-2 with TRBJ1-1; no definite D call. The V gene's germline CDR1 is SGHTA and CDR2 FQGNSA. Trimming removed 5 bases at V and 0 bases at J, with 16 bases between. The CDR3 length is 16 residues. The CDR3 protein is CASSPRHRALNTEAFF. The CDR3, as DNA: TGTGCCAGCAGCCCCAGACATCGGGCTCTGAACACTGAAGCTTTCTTT.

J is TRBJ1-1 and V is TRBV27; D is ambiguous. This CDR3 has 13 amino acids. The germline gives CDR1 MNHEY, CDR2 SMNVEV (reference sequence). Trimming removed 0 bases from V and 6 bases from J, with 8 bases in between. CDR3 protein: CASSLSRTAEAFF. The CDR3 DNA reads as TGTGCCAGCAGTTTATCGAGGACTGCTGAAGCTTTCTTT.

In its sample, this clonotype was seen a few times. Relative to the germline gene, one junction end is altered; a read error may explain this. CDR3 coding DNA: TGTGCAAGCAGCGTCAAACTAGCGGGGTCCCACAATGAGCAGTTCTTC. Translating it yields CASSVKLAGSHNEQFF. The rearrangement links TRBV9 to TRBJ2-1; the match to TRBD2 covers 10 bases. The CDR3 length is 16 residues. The germline gives CDR1 SGDLS, CDR2 YYNGEE.

The table lists this clonotype with many counts. The rearrangement uses TRBV4-2 and TRBJ1-4; perhaps TRBD1 as D (6 bases). V was trimmed by 2 bases and J by 0 bases, leaving 10 bases between them. The CDR3 totals 16 residues. Germline V gene data show CDR1 as LGHNA and CDR2 as YNFKEQ. This CDR3 reads CASSQSRTATNEKLFF. The CDR3, as DNA: TGTGCCAGCAGCCAAAGCCGGACAGCAACTAATGAAAAACTGTTTTTT.

The V gene is TRBV20-1, the J gene TRBJ1-6, with TRBD1 matching 8 bases. The CDR3 consists of 15 residues. Germline V CDR1 and CDR2: DFQATT, SNEGSKA (reference sequence). Germline trimming cut 5 bases from V and 3 bases from J; bases unmatched to any gene: 6. CDR3 DNA: TGCAGTGCTTCGACAGGGGAGGGCTATAATTCACCCCTCCACTTT. As protein: CSASTGEGYNSPLHF.

The chain recombines TRBV5-6 with TRBJ2-1, with D tentatively TRBD2 (5 bases). CDR1 and CDR2 from the germline V gene are SGHDT and YYEEEE. V lost 2 bases and J 13 bases, leaving 10 bases between the germline ends. The CDR3 spans 11 residues. The CDR3 coding sequence is TGTGCCAGCAGCTTTGTTAGCGACCAGTTCTTC. It yields the protein CASSFVSDQFF.

V and J are TRBV20-1 and TRBJ2-1, with D uncertain. The CDR3 totals 12 residues. V was trimmed by 3 bases and J by 9 bases, leaving 12 bases between them. Germline V lookup: CDR1 DFQATT, CDR2 SNEGSKA (reference sequence). The CDR3 sequence is CSASGRWGEQFF. Written as DNA, the CDR3 is TGCAGTGCTAGTGGAAGGTGGGGTGAGCAGTTCTTC.

The V gene is TRBV6-1, the J gene TRBJ2-3, with 11 bases aligning to TRBD2. The CDR3 has 16 amino acids. The germline CDR1 and CDR2 sequences are MNHNS and SASEGT. Trimming at V came to 2 bases and at J to 4 bases, leaving 5 bases not matched to a gene. The CDR3, as DNA: TGTGCCAGCAGTGAAACTAGCGGGAGTAGTGCAGATACGCAGTATTTT. This codes for CASSETSGSSADTQYF.

The chain uses TRBV20-1 and TRBJ1-1, with 7 nucleotides matching TRBD1. CDR3 length: 12 residues. The V gene's germline CDR1 is DFQATT and CDR2 SNEGSKA (reference sequence). J gave up 1 base and V 6 bases, and 2 bases lay outside the gene matches. In DNA form, the CDR3 reads TGCAGTGCACAGGGGCAGAACACTGAAGCTTTCTTT. Protein sequence: CSAQGQNTEAFF.